A single sample gave rise to the 4 T cell receptor beta chains below, sequenced in a study of cytotoxic CD8 clonotypes in ibrutinib-treated CLL (dated by TCRdb to the early 2020s). Reading the label with the study, this specimen's time point is: about twelve months on ibrutinib. Library method: the immunoSEQ multiplex PCR assay. TCRdb's version of the immuneACCESS table is confined to in-frame rearrangements and falls short of the full clone set. An unresolved V gene accounts for under half of the shortfall where checked; the remainder is of unknown origin. The sample data list about 17,000 clones, and around two thirds of these were observed just once. The top ten clones comprise under 30% of the sample. The source material was PBMCs, sampled after 12 months of ibrutinib treatment. Receptors originate from a human donor with chronic lymphocytic leukemia.

The chain recombines TRBV6-5 with TRBJ2-5, with 11 bases that match TRBD1. Near its end, the DNA agrees better with TRBJ2-7, so the J call may be wrong. Per the germline V gene, CDR1 is MNHEY and CDR2 is SVGAGI. This CDR3 comprises 14 residues. The CDR3 DNA sequence: TGTGCCAGCAGCGGGACAGGGGGTGCATACGAGCAGTACTTC. Its protein is CASSGTGGAYEQYF.

The chain recombines TRBV5-1 with TRBJ2-7; 9 positions agree with TRBD1. Germline V gene lookup returns CDR1 SGHRS and CDR2 YFSETQ. The CDR3 length is 14 residues. Germline trimming cut 4 bases from V and 5 bases from J; bases unmatched to any gene: 7. CDR3 in amino acids: CASSPYRGHDEQYF. The CDR3 nucleotides read TGCGCCAGCAGCCCCTACAGGGGGCATGACGAGCAGTACTTC.

In its sample, this clone was seen a few times. This chain uses TRBV5-1 with TRBJ2-7; TRBD1 matches 9 bases. The CDR3 runs 14 residues. The V gene's germline CDR1 is SGHRS and CDR2 YFSETQ. The V segment lost 8 bases and the J segment 3 bases; nucleotides outside the gene matches: 9. This CDR3 is CASHSGTGNYEQYF. CDR3 nucleotide sequence: TGCGCCAGTCATTCTGGGACAGGGAACTACGAGCAGTACTTC. Together with reference TRBV5-1 and TRBJ2-7, the CDR3 gives the full variable domain: KAGVTQTPRYLIKTRGQQVTLSCSPISGHRSVSWYQQTPGQGLQFLFEYFSETQRNKGNFPGRFSGRQFSNSRSEMNVSTLELGDSALYLCASHSGTGNYEQYFGPGTRLTVT.

The V call is TRBV18, the J call TRBJ2-6; TRBD2 might be the D (6 bases). The V end lost 1 base, the J end lost 0 bases, and 19 bases lay between the germline ends. The CDR3 is made up of 20 amino acids. The V gene's germline CDR1 is KGHSH and CDR2 LQKENI. CDR3 region: CASSPQRLASVSSGANVLTF. The CDR3 nucleotides are TGTGCCAGCTCACCACAAAGGCTAGCGTCCGTTAGCTCTGGGGCCAACGTCCTGACTTTC.